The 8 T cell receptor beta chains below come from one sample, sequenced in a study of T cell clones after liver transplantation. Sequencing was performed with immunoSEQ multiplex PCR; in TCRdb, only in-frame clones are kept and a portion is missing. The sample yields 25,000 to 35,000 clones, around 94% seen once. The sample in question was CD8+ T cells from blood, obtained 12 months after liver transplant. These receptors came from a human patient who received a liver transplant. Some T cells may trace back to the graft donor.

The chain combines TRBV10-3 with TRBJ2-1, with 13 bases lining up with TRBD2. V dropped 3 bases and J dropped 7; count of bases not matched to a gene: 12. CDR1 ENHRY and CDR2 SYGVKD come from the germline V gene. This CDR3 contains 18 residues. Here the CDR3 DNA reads TGTGCCATCAGTGACCTTAGGACTAGCGGGAGCTTAGTAAATGAGCAGTTCTTC. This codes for CAISDLRTSGSLVNEQFF.

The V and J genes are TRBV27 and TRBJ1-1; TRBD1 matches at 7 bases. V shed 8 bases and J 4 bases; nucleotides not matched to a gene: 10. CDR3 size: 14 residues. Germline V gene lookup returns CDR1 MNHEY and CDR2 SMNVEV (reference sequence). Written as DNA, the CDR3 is TGTGCCAGCTTCCCAGGGGGGGGCGGCACTGAAGCTTTCTTT. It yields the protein CASFPGGGGTEAFF.

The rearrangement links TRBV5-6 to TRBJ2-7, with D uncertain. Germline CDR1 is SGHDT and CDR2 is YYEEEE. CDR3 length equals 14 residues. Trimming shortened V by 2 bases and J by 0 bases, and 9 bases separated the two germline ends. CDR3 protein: CASSFYVSSYEQYF. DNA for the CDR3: TGTGCCAGCAGCTTCTACGTCAGCTCCTACGAGCAGTACTTC.

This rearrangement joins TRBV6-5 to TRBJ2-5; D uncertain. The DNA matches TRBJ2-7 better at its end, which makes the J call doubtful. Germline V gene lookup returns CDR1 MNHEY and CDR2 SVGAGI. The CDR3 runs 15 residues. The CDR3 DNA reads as TGTGCCAGCAGTTTAATCAGATCCCGACTCGACGAGCAGTACTTC. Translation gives CASSLIRSRLDEQYF.

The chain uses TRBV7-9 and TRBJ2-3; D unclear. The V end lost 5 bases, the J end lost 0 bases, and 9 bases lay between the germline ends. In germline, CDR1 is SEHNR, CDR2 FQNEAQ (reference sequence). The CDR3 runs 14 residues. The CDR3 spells CASSQVVSTDTQYF. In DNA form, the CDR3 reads TGTGCCAGCAGCCAGGTGGTTAGCACAGATACGCAGTATTTT.

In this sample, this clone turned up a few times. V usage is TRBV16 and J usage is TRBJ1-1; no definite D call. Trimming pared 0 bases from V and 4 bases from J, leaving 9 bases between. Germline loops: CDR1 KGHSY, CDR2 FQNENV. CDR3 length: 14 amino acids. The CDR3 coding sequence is TGTGCCAGCAGCCAATCGGCAGAAGGCACTGAAGCTTTCTTT. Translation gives CASSQSAEGTEAFF.

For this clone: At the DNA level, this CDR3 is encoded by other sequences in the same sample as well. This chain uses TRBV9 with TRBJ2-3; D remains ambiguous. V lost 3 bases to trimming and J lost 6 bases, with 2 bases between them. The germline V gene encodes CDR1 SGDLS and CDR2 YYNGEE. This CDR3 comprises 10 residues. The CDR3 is CASSGDTQYF. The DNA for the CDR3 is TGTGCCAGCAGCGGGGATACGCAGTATTTT. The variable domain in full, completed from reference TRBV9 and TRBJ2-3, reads DSGVTQTPKHLITATGQRVTLRCSPRSGDLSVYWYQQSLDQGLQFLIQYYNGEERAKGNILERFSAQQFPDLHSELNLSSLELGDSALYFCASSGDTQYFGPGTRLTVL.

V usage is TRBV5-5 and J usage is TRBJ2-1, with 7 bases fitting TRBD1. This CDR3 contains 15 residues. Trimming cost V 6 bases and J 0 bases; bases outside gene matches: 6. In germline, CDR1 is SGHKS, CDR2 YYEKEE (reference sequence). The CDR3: CASTSTGYSYNEQFF. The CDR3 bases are TGTGCCAGCACCTCGACAGGGTACTCCTACAATGAGCAGTTCTTC.